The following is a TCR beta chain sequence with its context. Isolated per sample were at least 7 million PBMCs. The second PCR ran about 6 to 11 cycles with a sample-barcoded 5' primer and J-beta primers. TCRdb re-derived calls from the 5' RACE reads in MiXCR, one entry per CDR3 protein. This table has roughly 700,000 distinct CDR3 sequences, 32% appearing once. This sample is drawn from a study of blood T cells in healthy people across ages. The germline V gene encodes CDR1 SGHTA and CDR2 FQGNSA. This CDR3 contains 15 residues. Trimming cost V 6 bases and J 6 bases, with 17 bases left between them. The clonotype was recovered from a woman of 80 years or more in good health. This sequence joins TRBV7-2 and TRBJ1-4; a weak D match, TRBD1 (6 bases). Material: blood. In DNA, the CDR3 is TGTGCCAGCAGACAGGGCCCTACGAAGGATGAAAAACTGTTTTTT. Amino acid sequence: CASRQGPTKDEKLFF. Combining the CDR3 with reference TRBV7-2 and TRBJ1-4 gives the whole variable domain GAGVSQSPSNKVTEKGKDVELRCDPISGHTALYWYRQSLGQGLEFLIYFQGNSAPDKSGLPSDRFSAERTGGSVSTLTIQRTQQEDSAVYLCASRQGPTKDEKLFFGSGTQLSVL.